Shown below are 24 T cell receptor beta chains from a single sample sequenced in a study of blood T cell repertoires in COVID-19. The assay was immunoSEQ multiplex PCR, and TCRdb's table has in-frame clones only and misses some. Of about 190,000 clones listed, roughly three quarters were seen once; the top ten hold around 16%. Sequenced: peripheral blood. The receptors stem from a man aged 55 to 70 with active or convalescent COVID-19.

The J gene is TRBJ1-1, the V gene TRBV3-1 (or the pseudogene TRBV3-2), with D uncertain. The V end was cut by 1 base, the J end by 6 bases, with 12 bases between. The CDR3 loop spans 14 amino acids. Germline CDR1 and CDR2: LGHDT and YNNKEL (reference sequence). DNA for the CDR3: TGTGCCAGCAGCCAAGCGACACTGAGGGCTGAAGCTTTCTTT. Its translation is CASSQATLRAEAFF.

The V gene is TRBV24-1, the J gene TRBJ1-2; 11 nucleotides line up with TRBD1. The CDR3 has 15 residues. The J segment lost 6 bases and the V segment lost 0 bases, leaving 2 bases of the junction unmatched. The V gene's germline CDR1 is KGHDR and CDR2 SFDVKD. CDR3: CATSDLGQGADGYTF. The CDR3 nucleotides are TGTGCCACCAGTGATTTGGGACAGGGGGCCGATGGCTACACCTTC.

The chain combines TRBV2 with TRBJ1-2; 7 nucleotides agree with TRBD1. This CDR3 has 16 residues. Germline V gene lookup returns CDR1 SNHLY and CDR2 FYNNEI. V shed 8 bases and J 3 bases; nucleotides not matched to a gene: 15. CDR3 protein: CASLYRGRLKDYGYTF. The CDR3 nucleotides are TGTGCCAGCCTCTACAGGGGCCGGCTAAAAGACTATGGCTACACCTTC.

This clone was seen a single time. The gene calls are TRBV5-1 and TRBJ1-3; TRBD1 matches at 10 bases. The germline CDR1 and CDR2 sequences are SGHRS and YFSETQ. The CDR3 runs 20 residues. With V trimmed by 0 bases and J by 0 bases, 12 bases remained unmatched. The CDR3 DNA sequence: TGCGCCAGCAGCTTGGTCAAGGACAGGGGGGGAGATTTCTCTGGAAACACCATATATTTT. Translated, it gives CASSLVKDRGGDFSGNTIYF.

The chain recombines TRBV14 with TRBJ2-1, with a possible D match to TRBD2 (6 bases). This CDR3 is 14 amino acids long. The germline V gene has CDR1 SGHDN and CDR2 FVKESK. V was pared by 1 base and J by 6 bases, with 10 bases between. CDR3 sequence reads: CASSQGLALNEQFF. The CDR3, as DNA: TGTGCCAGCAGCCAAGGCCTAGCGCTCAATGAGCAGTTCTTC.

This rearrangement joins TRBV28 to TRBJ2-1, with TRBD2 matching over 7 bases. The CDR3 is made up of 17 amino acids. Trimming removed 6 bases from V and 3 bases from J; junction bases left unmatched: 14. Germline assignment: CDR1 MDHEN and CDR2 SYDVKM. In nucleotides, the CDR3 is TGTGCCAGCAGCCCTACCCCCCGGGACTACCTCTACAATGAGCAGTTCTTC. This sequence encodes CASSPTPRDYLYNEQFF.

This chain joins TRBV2 and TRBJ2-1; possibly TRBD2 for D (6 bases). Germline V gene sequence: CDR1 SNHLY, CDR2 FYNNEI. V lost 6 bases and J 11 bases, leaving 17 bases between the germline ends. CDR3 size: 13 residues. DNA of the CDR3: TGTGCCAGCAGGGGACTCTCTACTATCAAGCAGTTCTTC. Amino acids: CASRGLSTIKQFF.

The J gene is TRBJ2-3, the V gene TRBV19, with D perhaps TRBD1 (5 bases). Germline loops: CDR1 LNHDA, CDR2 SQIVND (reference sequence). The CDR3 has 15 residues. Trimming shortened V by 3 bases and J by 3 bases, and 13 bases separated the two germline ends. The CDR3 DNA follows: TGTGCCAGTAGTATGCGGCCAGGGATGACAGATACGCAGTATTTT. This codes for CASSMRPGMTDTQYF.

Remarks on this clone: At the DNA level, this CDR3 is encoded by other sequences in the same sample as well. V and J are TRBV12-3 or TRBV12-4 and TRBJ1-1; D possibly corresponds to TRBD1 (6 bases). The CDR3 length is 13 residues. V dropped 5 bases and J dropped 2 bases, with 9 bases sitting between them. The CDR3 region is CASSLQGNTEAFF. The CDR3 bases are TGTGCCAGCAGTCTACAGGGTAACACTGAAGCTTTCTTT.

V gene TRBV7-9 combines with J gene TRBJ2-7; D call uncertain. This CDR3 spans 11 amino acids. The ends were cut back, 5 bases at V and 3 bases at J, with 5 bases in the middle. Germline assignment: CDR1 SEHNR and CDR2 FQNEAQ (reference sequence). DNA of the CDR3: TGTGCCAGCAGCCCAATCTACGAGCAGTACTTC. This codes for CASSPIYEQYF. Full variable domain (rest looked up from reference TRBV7-9 and TRBJ2-7): DTGVSQNPRHKITKRGQNVTFRCDPISEHNRLYWYRQTLGQGPEFLTYFQNEAQLEKSRLLSDRFSAERPKGSFSTLEIQRTEQGDSAMYLCASSPIYEQYFGPGTRLTVT.

J is TRBJ2-3 and V is TRBV7-9; TRBD2 matches 14 bases. V shed 3 bases, J shed 3 bases, and the junction held 5 bases outside the gene matches. CDR3 length: 17 amino acids. The V gene's germline CDR1 is SEHNR and CDR2 FQNEAQ (reference sequence). The CDR3 reads CASSFVGLAGGTDTQYF. Here the CDR3 DNA reads TGTGCCAGCAGCTTTGTCGGACTAGCGGGAGGAACAGATACGCAGTATTTT.

The V gene is TRBV24-1, the J gene TRBJ2-1, with a tentative D call TRBD2 (5 bases). The CDR3 runs 15 residues. CDR1 KGHDR and CDR2 SFDVKD come from the germline V gene. The V end was cut by 1 base, the J end by 4 bases, with 10 bases between. The CDR3 DNA reads TGTGCCACCAGTGATTTCGGAGTAGCGTACAATGAGCAGTTCTTC. It codes for CATSDFGVAYNEQFF.

The CDR3 region has the DNA TGTGCCAGCAGCAGCCGGGACAGGGGATATTCACCCCTCCACTTT. Its translation is CASSSRDRGYSPLHF. The V gene is TRBV9, the J gene TRBJ1-6; TRBD1 aligns across 10 bases. CDR3 length equals 15 residues. Germline CDR1 is SGDLS and CDR2 is YYNGEE. V shed 4 bases and J 8 bases; nucleotides not matched to a gene: 6.

V is TRBV6-5 and J is TRBJ1-4; D is perhaps TRBD1 (5 bases). The CDR3 has 14 amino acids. The V end lost 5 bases, the J end lost 3 bases, and 10 bases lay between the germline ends. The V gene's germline CDR1 is MNHEY and CDR2 SVGAGI. This CDR3 reads CASSKAGSNEKLFF. In DNA form, the CDR3 reads TGTGCCAGCAGTAAGGCAGGGTCTAATGAAAAACTGTTTTTT.

This chain links TRBV30 with TRBJ2-7; TRBD2 aligns across 7 bases. CDR1 GTSNPN and CDR2 SVGIG come from the germline V gene (reference sequence). This CDR3 has 13 amino acids. The trim removed 1 base at V and 3 bases at J, leaving 3 bases unmatched. In DNA form, the CDR3 reads TGTGCCTGGAGTGAGGGACTATTCTACGAGCAGTACTTC. Amino acids: CAWSEGLFYEQYF.

The gene calls are TRBV28 and TRBJ1-4, with 8 bases fitting TRBD1. The CDR3 totals 15 residues. The junction had 10 bases not matched to a gene; V was cut back by 2 bases and J by 11 bases. Germline assignment: CDR1 MDHEN and CDR2 SYDVKM. The CDR3, as DNA: TGTGCCAGCAGTTTAGGTTGGACAGGGTCAGGGAAACTGTTTTTT. This sequence encodes CASSLGWTGSGKLFF.

This clone was seen a handful of times. The chain employs TRBV27 and TRBJ2-5; D gene ambiguous. Between the trimmed V and J ends, which lost 4 bases and 0 bases, there was a span of 6 bases. The CDR3 is made up of 13 amino acids. CDR1 and CDR2 (germline): MNHEY, SMNVEV (reference sequence). The CDR3 DNA is TGTGCCAGCAGTTCTACGTACCAAGAGACCCAGTACTTC. Its translation is CASSSTYQETQYF.

The chain couples TRBV11-2 to TRBJ1-3, with D possibly TRBD1 on 6 matching bases. V was pared by 3 bases and J by 0 bases, with 12 bases between. CDR3 length: 16 residues. Germline loops: CDR1 SGHAT, CDR2 FQNNGV. For the CDR3, the DNA is TGTGCCAGCAGCTTTTCAGGGGTGGGCTCTGGAAACACCATATATTTT. This sequence encodes CASSFSGVGSGNTIYF.

The V call is TRBV7-2, the J call TRBJ2-5, with TRBD2 identical over 9 bases. Germline-derived CDR1 and CDR2 are SGHTA and FQGNSA. CDR3 size: 19 residues. The V segment lost 5 bases and the J segment 0 bases; nucleotides outside the gene matches: 16. This CDR3 reads CASSRYGLASGMYQETQYF. The CDR3 DNA reads as TGTGCCAGCAGCCGCTATGGGCTGGCTAGCGGGATGTACCAAGAGACCCAGTACTTC.

Points on this clone: The junction does not match germline at one end; this may be a read error. The V gene is TRBV10-1, the J gene TRBJ1-1; D uncertain. This CDR3 spans 12 amino acids. CDR1 and CDR2 (germline): WNHNN, SYGVQD (reference sequence). The CDR3, as DNA: TGCGCTAGCAGTGAGTGGCCCACTGAAGCTTTCTTT. This gives the protein CASSEWPTEAFF.

This chain joins TRBV6-5 and TRBJ2-1; D may be TRBD2 (7 bases). V was shortened by 5 bases and J by 4 bases, with 12 bases between the two germline ends. This CDR3 has 14 residues. Germline CDR1 is MNHEY and CDR2 is SVGAGI. The CDR3: CASSKGGAYNEQFF. The CDR3 coding sequence is TGTGCCAGCAGTAAGGGGGGGGCTTACAATGAGCAGTTCTTC.

The V and J genes are TRBV6-5 and TRBJ2-7, with a possible D match to TRBD2 (5 bases). This CDR3 spans 13 amino acids. Trimming took 2 bases from V and 6 from J, leaving 11 bases between them. Germline loops: CDR1 MNHEY, CDR2 SVGAGI. The CDR3 spells CASSYRTGSEQYF. Written as DNA, the CDR3 is TGTGCCAGCAGTTACCGGACTGGGAGCGAGCAGTACTTC.

The chain links TRBV6-5 to TRBJ1-5; TRBD1 aligns across 7 bases. Per germline, CDR1 MNHEY and CDR2 SVGAGI. The CDR3 is 12 amino acids. The trim removed 6 bases at V and 7 bases at J, leaving 3 bases unmatched. DNA for the CDR3: TGTGCCAGCAGCCCCAGGGGGCAGCCCCAGCATTTT. It is translated as CASSPRGQPQHF.

The CDR3 loop is CASRRTSGSTDTQYF. CDR3 bases: TGCGCCAGCAGACGGACTAGCGGTAGCACAGATACGCAGTATTTT. V usage is TRBV5-1 and J usage is TRBJ2-3, with 10 bases aligning to TRBD2. Germline V CDR1 and CDR2: SGHRS, YFSETQ. CDR3 length equals 15 residues. V gave up 5 bases and J gave up 0 bases; unmatched junction bases: 3.